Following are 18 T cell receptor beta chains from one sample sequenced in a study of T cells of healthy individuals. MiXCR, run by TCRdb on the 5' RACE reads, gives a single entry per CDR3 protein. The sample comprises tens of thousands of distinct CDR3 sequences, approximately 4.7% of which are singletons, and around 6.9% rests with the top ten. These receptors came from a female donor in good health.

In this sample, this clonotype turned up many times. CDR3 coding DNA: TGTGCCAGCAGCTTAATGGTTGGAAGCAATGAGCAGTTCTTC. It encodes CASSLMVGSNEQFF. The chain employs TRBV11-3 and TRBJ2-1; D gene ambiguous. Germline V gene data show CDR1 as SGHNT and CDR2 as YENEEA. CDR3 length equals 14 residues. V lost 2 bases and J 6 bases, leaving 11 bases between the germline ends.

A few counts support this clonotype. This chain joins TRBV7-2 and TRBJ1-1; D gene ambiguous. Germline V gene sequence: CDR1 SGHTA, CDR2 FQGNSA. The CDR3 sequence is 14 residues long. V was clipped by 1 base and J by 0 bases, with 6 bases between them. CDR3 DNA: TGTGCCAGCAGCTTAGATAGGGTGAACACTGAAGCTTTCTTT. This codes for CASSLDRVNTEAFF.

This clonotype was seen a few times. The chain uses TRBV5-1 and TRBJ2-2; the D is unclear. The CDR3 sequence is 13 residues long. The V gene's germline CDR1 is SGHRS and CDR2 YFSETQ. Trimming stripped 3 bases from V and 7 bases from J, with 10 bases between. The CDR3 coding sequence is TGCGCCAGCAGCTCGGCCCACAACGGGGAGCTGTTTTTT. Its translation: CASSSAHNGELFF. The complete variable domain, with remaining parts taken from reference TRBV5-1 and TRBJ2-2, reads KAGVTQTPRYLIKTRGQQVTLSCSPISGHRSVSWYQQTPGQGLQFLFEYFSETQRNKGNFPGRFSGRQFSNSRSEMNVSTLELGDSALYLCASSSAHNGELFFGEGSRLTVL.

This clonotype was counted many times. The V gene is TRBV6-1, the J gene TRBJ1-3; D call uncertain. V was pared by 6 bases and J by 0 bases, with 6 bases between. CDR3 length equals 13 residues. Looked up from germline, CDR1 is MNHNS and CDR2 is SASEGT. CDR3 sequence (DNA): TGTGCCAGCAGATCCAGCTCTGGAAACACCATATATTTT. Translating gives CASRSSSGNTIYF.

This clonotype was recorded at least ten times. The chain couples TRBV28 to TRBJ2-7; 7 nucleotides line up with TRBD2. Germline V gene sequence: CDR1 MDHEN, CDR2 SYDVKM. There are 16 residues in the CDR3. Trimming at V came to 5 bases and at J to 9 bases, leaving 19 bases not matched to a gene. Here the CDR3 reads CASSTERDPPRVGQYF. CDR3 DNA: TGTGCCAGCAGTACCGAGCGGGACCCACCTAGGGTAGGGCAGTACTTC.

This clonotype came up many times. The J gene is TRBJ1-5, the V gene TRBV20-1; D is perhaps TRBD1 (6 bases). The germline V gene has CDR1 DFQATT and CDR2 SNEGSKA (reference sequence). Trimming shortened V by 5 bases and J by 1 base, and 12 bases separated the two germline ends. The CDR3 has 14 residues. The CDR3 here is CSAPPGQSNQPQHF. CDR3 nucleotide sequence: TGCAGTGCTCCTCCGGGACAAAGCAATCAGCCCCAGCATTTT.

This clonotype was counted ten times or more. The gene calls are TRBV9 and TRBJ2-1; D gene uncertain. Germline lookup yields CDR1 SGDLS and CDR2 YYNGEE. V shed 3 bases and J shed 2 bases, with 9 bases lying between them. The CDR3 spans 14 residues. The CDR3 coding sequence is TGTGCCAGCAGCGAAACTGATGCCTACAATGAGCAGTTCTTC. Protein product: CASSETDAYNEQFF.

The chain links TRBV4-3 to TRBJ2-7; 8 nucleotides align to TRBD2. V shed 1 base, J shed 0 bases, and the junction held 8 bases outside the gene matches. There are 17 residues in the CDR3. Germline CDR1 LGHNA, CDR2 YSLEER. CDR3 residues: CASSQVSGSGSSYEQYF. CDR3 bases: TGCGCCAGCAGCCAAGTGTCCGGGAGCGGGAGCTCCTACGAGCAGTACTTC.

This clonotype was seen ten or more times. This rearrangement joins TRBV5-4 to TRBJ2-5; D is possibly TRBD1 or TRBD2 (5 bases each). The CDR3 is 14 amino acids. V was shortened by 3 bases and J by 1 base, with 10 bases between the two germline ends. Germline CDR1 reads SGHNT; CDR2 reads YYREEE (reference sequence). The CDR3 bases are TGTGCCAGCAGCTGGGGGACCGCCCAAGAGACCCAGTACTTC. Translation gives CASSWGTAQETQYF.

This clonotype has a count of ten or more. CDR3 DNA: TGCAGCGTCGCCTTGGTTACAGGTGAAAAACTGTTTTTT. Its protein product is CSVALVTGEKLFF. This rearrangement joins TRBV29-1 to TRBJ1-4; a weak D match, TRBD1 (5 bases). The CDR3 covers 13 residues. In germline, CDR1 is SQVTM, CDR2 ANQGSEA. Trimming removed 6 bases at V and 7 bases at J, with 15 bases between.

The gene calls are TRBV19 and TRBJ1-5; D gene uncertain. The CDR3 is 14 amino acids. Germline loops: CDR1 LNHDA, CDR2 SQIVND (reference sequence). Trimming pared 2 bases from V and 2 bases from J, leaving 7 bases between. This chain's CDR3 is CASSIRQGNQPQHF. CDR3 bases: TGTGCCAGTAGTATAAGGCAGGGCAATCAGCCCCAGCATTTT.

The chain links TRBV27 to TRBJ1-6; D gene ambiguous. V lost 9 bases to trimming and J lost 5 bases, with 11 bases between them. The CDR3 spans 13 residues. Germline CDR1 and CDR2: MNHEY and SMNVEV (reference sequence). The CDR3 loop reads CARADGNNSPLHF. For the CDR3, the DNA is TGTGCCAGAGCGGACGGTAATAATTCACCCCTCCACTTT.

The CDR3, as DNA: TGCAGTGCTAGATTTCTCCAGGGGAGCAATCAGCCCCAGCATTTT. Translating gives CSARFLQGSNQPQHF. The V call is TRBV20-1, the J call TRBJ1-5, with TRBD1 as a possible D gene (6 bases). V was shortened by 2 bases and J by 1 base, with 12 bases between the two germline ends. Germline assignment: CDR1 DFQATT and CDR2 SNEGSKA (reference sequence). This CDR3 region has 15 residues.

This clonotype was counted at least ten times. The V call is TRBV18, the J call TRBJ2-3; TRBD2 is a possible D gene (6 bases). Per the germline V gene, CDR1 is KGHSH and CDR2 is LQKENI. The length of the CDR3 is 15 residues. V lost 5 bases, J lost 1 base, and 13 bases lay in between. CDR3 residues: CASSRSGGGTDTQYF. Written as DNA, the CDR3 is TGTGCCAGCTCAAGGAGCGGAGGGGGCACAGATACGCAGTATTTT.

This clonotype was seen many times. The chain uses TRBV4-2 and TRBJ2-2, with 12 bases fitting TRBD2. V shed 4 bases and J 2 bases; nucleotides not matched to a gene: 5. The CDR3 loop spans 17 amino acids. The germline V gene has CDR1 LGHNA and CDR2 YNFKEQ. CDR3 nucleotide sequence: TGTGCCAGCAGCCGTGGACTAGCGGGAACTAACACCGGGGAGCTGTTTTTT. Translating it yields CASSRGLAGTNTGELFF.

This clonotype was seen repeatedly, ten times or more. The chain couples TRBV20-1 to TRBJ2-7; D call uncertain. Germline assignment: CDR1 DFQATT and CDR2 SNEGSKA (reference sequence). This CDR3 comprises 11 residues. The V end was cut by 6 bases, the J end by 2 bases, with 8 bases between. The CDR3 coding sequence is TGCAGTGCCTCGCCGACCTACGAGCAGTACTTC. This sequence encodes CSASPTYEQYF.

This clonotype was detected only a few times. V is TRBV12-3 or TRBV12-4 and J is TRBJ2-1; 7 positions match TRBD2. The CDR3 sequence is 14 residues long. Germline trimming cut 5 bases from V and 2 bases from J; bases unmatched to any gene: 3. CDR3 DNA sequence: TGTGCCAGCAGTGGGGGGAGGGCCTACAATGAGCAGTTCTTC. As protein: CASSGGRAYNEQFF.

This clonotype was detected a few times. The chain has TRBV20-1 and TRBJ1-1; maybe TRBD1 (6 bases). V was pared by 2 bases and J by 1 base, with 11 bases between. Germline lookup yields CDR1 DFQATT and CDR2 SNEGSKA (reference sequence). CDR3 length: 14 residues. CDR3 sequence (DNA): TGCAGTGCTAGACGGGGACACCAGAACACTGAAGCTTTCTTT. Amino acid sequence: CSARRGHQNTEAFF.